This entry lists 18 T cell receptor beta chains sequenced from one sample in a study of control samples from healthy donors and cancer patients. Clones were read by immunoSEQ multiplex PCR, and TCRdb kept only the in-frame ones, dropping some. The sample yields about 250,000 clones, approximately 80% seen once. Sequences were obtained from PBMCs. These receptors came from a woman aged 55-69 years with lung cancer.

The chain carries TRBV7-2 and TRBJ2-1; TRBD2 might be the D (6 bases). Germline CDR1 and CDR2: SGHTA and FQGNSA. The CDR3 consists of 13 residues. Written as DNA, the CDR3 is TGTGCAGTGGCGGGAAGTTCCTACAATGAGCAGTTCTTC. Its protein product is CAVAGSSYNEQFF.

This clone was detected once. The V gene is TRBV27, the J gene TRBJ1-1, with no clear D. Germline-derived CDR1 and CDR2 are MNHEY and SMNVEV (reference sequence). The CDR3 extends over 15 amino acids. Between the trimmed V and J ends, which lost 7 bases and 11 bases, there was a span of 26 bases. The CDR3: CASIASHLNSDGAFF. CDR3 bases: TGTGCCAGCATCGCTTCCCACCTTAATTCTGATGGGGCTTTCTTT.

This rearrangement joins TRBV5-4 to TRBJ2-1, with unresolved D. Germline assignment: CDR1 SGHNT and CDR2 YYREEE (reference sequence). This CDR3 is built from 16 residues. Trimming cost V 4 bases and J 5 bases, with 19 bases left between them. DNA of the CDR3: TGTGCCAGCAGCCGCCGACTTCTGGACCCCAACAATGAGCAGTTCTTC. Its translation is CASSRRLLDPNNEQFF.

This chain links TRBV3-1 (or the pseudogene TRBV3-2) with TRBJ2-7; tentatively, D is TRBD2 (6 bases). V was trimmed by 1 base and J by 2 bases, leaving 18 bases between them. This CDR3 has 17 residues. CDR1 is LGHDT, CDR2 YNNKEL, per germline (reference sequence). As DNA, the CDR3 is TGTGCCAGCAGCCAAGCCCGGGGGAGGCCACAAACCTACGAGCAGTACTTC. Protein product: CASSQARGRPQTYEQYF.

This clone has more than one count but fewer than ten. This chain links TRBV5-8 with TRBJ1-5; TRBD1 matches 9 bases. The CDR3 consists of 17 residues. Germline V gives CDR1 SGHTS, CDR2 YDEGEE. V dropped 4 bases and J dropped 2; count of bases not matched to a gene: 10. Here the CDR3 reads CASSPPGQGLRNQPQHF. DNA for the CDR3: TGTGCCAGCAGCCCCCCGGGACAGGGTTTACGCAATCAGCCCCAGCATTTT. Full variable domain (remainder filled in from reference TRBV5-8 and TRBJ1-5): EAGVTQSPTHLIKTRGQQATLRCSPISGHTSVYWYQQALGLGLQFLLWYDEGEERNRGNFPPRFSGRQFPNYSSELNVNALELEDSALYLCASSPPGQGLRNQPQHFGDGTRLSIL.

In its sample, this clone was seen once. The chain carries TRBV27 and TRBJ2-1; perhaps TRBD2 as D (6 bases). The germline V gene has CDR1 MNHEY and CDR2 SMNVEV (reference sequence). The CDR3 consists of 13 residues. V lost 6 bases and J lost 8, with 14 bases in between. DNA of the CDR3: TGTGCCAGCAGACGGCAGGGAGGCGATGAGCAGTTCTTC. Amino acid sequence: CASRRQGGDEQFF.

The chain links TRBV27 to TRBJ1-1, with D maybe TRBD1 (5 bases). Trimming removed 0 bases at V and 0 bases at J, with 8 bases between. Germline V gene sequence: CDR1 MNHEY, CDR2 SMNVEV (reference sequence). The CDR3 length is 15 residues. The CDR3 spells CASSLSTAMNTEAFF. The CDR3 coding sequence is TGTGCCAGCAGTTTATCGACAGCCATGAACACTGAAGCTTTCTTT.

The chain recombines TRBV28 with TRBJ1-6; the match to TRBD1 covers 7 bases. The CDR3 consists of 14 residues. The V and J ends lost 6 bases and 10 bases, in that order; junction bases with no gene match: 9. Germline V gene sequence: CDR1 MDHEN, CDR2 SYDVKM. CDR3 sequence: CASSPTGVLSPLHF. The CDR3 DNA follows: TGTGCCAGCAGCCCTACAGGGGTCTTGTCACCCCTCCACTTT.

CDR3 loop: CASSKAVQGGQPQHF. The DNA for the CDR3 is TGTGCCAGCAGCAAAGCGGTTCAGGGAGGTCAGCCCCAGCATTTT. V is TRBV21-1 and J is TRBJ1-5. TRBV21-1 is a pseudogene segment. This CDR3 has 15 amino acids.

V usage is TRBV5-1 and J usage is TRBJ2-2; 11 bases map to TRBD2. This CDR3 has 16 amino acids. J was trimmed by 2 bases and V by 4 bases; bases with no gene match: 4. The germline V gene encodes CDR1 SGHRS and CDR2 YFSETQ. CDR3 residues: CASSGRLAGNTGELFF. Written as DNA, the CDR3 is TGCGCCAGCAGCGGCCGACTAGCGGGAAACACCGGGGAGCTGTTTTTT.

V usage is TRBV25-1 and J usage is TRBJ2-3; D remains ambiguous. V lost 1 base and J 0 bases, leaving 11 bases between the germline ends. Per the germline V gene, CDR1 is MGHDK and CDR2 is SYGVNS. The CDR3 is 16 amino acids. CDR3 amino acids: CASSEFRGGSTDTQYF. The DNA of the CDR3 is TGTGCCAGCAGTGAATTTCGTGGCGGTAGCACAGATACGCAGTATTTT.

Concerning this clone itself: The same CDR3 can be traced to other DNA sequences in this sample. V gene TRBV6-1 combines with J gene TRBJ1-5, with a possible D match to TRBD1 (5 bases). V shed 0 bases and J shed 4 bases, with 13 bases lying between them. The CDR3 contains 16 residues. Germline lookup yields CDR1 MNHNS and CDR2 SASEGT. The chain's CDR3 is CASSEAGSGGNQPQHF. CDR3 sequence (DNA): TGTGCCAGCAGTGAAGCGGGGTCGGGGGGAAATCAGCCCCAGCATTTT.

This chain uses TRBV7-6 with TRBJ2-7; 10 bases agree with TRBD2. Germline trimming cut 5 bases from V and 7 bases from J; bases unmatched to any gene: 11. Germline-derived CDR1 and CDR2 are SGHVS and FNYEAQ. The CDR3 loop spans 15 amino acids. CDR3 protein: CASSPGTSARGEQYF. The CDR3 DNA follows: TGTGCCAGCAGCCCCGGGACTAGCGCTCGCGGGGAGCAGTACTTC.

V usage is TRBV29-1 and J usage is TRBJ2-1; tentative D call: TRBD1 (5 bases). The CDR3 is 11 amino acids. CDR1 is SQVTM, CDR2 ANQGSEA, per germline. V dropped 4 bases and J dropped 8 bases, with 9 bases sitting between them. The CDR3 here is CSVAGWDEQFF. CDR3 bases: TGCAGCGTTGCAGGGTGGGATGAGCAGTTCTTC.

V is TRBV4-1 and J is TRBJ2-2; the D gene is possibly TRBD1 (5 bases). Trimming removed 5 bases from V and 5 bases from J, with 9 bases in between. CDR3 length equals 13 residues. CDR1 MGHRA and CDR2 YSYEKL come from the germline V gene. The CDR3 loop is CASSSRDTGELFF. The CDR3 DNA reads as TGCGCCAGCAGCTCCAGGGATACCGGGGAGCTGTTTTTT.

This chain uses TRBV9 with TRBJ1-4; the match to TRBD1 covers 8 bases. The CDR3 consists of 13 residues. The germline CDR1 and CDR2 sequences are SGDLS and YYNGEE. The V segment lost 3 bases and the J segment 6 bases; nucleotides outside the gene matches: 1. Here the CDR3 reads CASSADRDEKLFF. DNA for the CDR3: TGTGCCAGCAGCGCGGACAGGGATGAAAAACTGTTTTTT.

This chain uses TRBV5-1 with TRBJ2-3, with a possible D match to TRBD1 (6 bases). Trimming cost V 7 bases and J 0 bases, with 15 bases left between them. CDR3 length: 15 amino acids. Germline V gene lookup returns CDR1 SGHRS and CDR2 YFSETQ. CDR3 sequence reads: CASRPGQLSTDTQYF. CDR3 coding DNA: TGCGCCAGCCGACCTGGACAGTTAAGCACAGATACGCAGTATTTT.

The chain uses TRBV18 and TRBJ2-7, with 7 nucleotides matching TRBD2. V trimming: 2 bases; J trimming: 2 bases; junction bases outside the gene matches: 6. This CDR3 is built from 15 residues. Germline CDR1 reads KGHSH; CDR2 reads LQKENI. The CDR3 loop reads CASSPRPGGPYEQYF. For the CDR3, the DNA is TGTGCCAGCTCACCAAGGCCGGGGGGTCCCTACGAGCAGTACTTC.